This T cell receptor (beta chain) stems from a study of T cells in Graves' hyperthyroidism and ophthalmopathy. Amplification of TCR beta CDR3 regions used RNA as the template. A set of HTBI primers served as the primers for a first-round RT-PCR of the TCR CDR3. TCRdb itself ran the multiplex PCR reads through MiXCR, one entry per CDR3 protein. The repertoire consists of over 550,000 distinct CDR3 sequences, with over 15% occurring once and the leading ten covering 15% to 20%. Isolation of PBMCs was performed on around 10 ml fresh peripheral blood. This clonotype has just a few counts. The sequencing input was blood. The TCR sequence derives from a woman aged 18-29 years with Graves' hyperthyroidism.

The CDR3 sequence is CASLDTRQAWGYGYTF. Here the CDR3 DNA reads TGTGCCAGCCTAGATACCCGACAGGCTTGGGGCTATGGCTACACCTTC. V usage is TRBV27 and J usage is TRBJ1-2, with D possibly matching TRBD1 (6 bases). The germline gives CDR1 MNHEY, CDR2 SMNVEV (reference sequence). Between the trimmed V and J ends, which lost 8 bases and 4 bases, there was a span of 23 bases. This CDR3 region has 16 residues.